Each of the 16 T cell receptor beta chains below was sequenced from the same sample in a study of vaccination effects on CD4 cells after COVID-19. Viral peptide pool expansion of antigen-specific CD4+ T cells preceded sequencing in the ViraFEST assay. Investigators separated out CD4+ T cells once about 10 days of culture had passed. Every participant took two doses of the BNT162b2 or mRNA-1273 vaccine. TCRdb's table, derived via immunoSEQ multiplex PCR, lists solely in-frame clones and lacks some. The sample yields tens of thousands of clones, just under 75% seen once. No cognate antigen is known for these TCRs. The sample in question was CD4+ T cells from PBMCs cultured with HCoV-229E spike peptides, obtained after COVID-19 vaccination. These receptors were collected from a human donor who received a COVID-19 vaccine.

The chain combines TRBV5-1 with TRBJ1-2, with D tentatively TRBD1 (6 bases). The CDR3 runs 13 residues. Trimming shortened V by 0 bases and J by 8 bases, and 11 bases separated the two germline ends. Germline CDR1 and CDR2: SGHRS and YFSETQ. CDR3 coding DNA: TGCGCCAGCAGCTTGGAACAGGGTGACGGCTACACCTTC. This gives the protein CASSLEQGDGYTF.

This chain links TRBV5-1 with TRBJ1-2; D might be TRBD1 (5 bases). CDR1 SGHRS and CDR2 YFSETQ come from the germline V gene. The length of the CDR3 is 13 residues. V shed 5 bases and J shed 4 bases, with 12 bases lying between them. Here the CDR3 DNA reads TGCGCCAGCAGGGTTGATGGGGGCTATGGCTACACCTTC. As protein: CASRVDGGYGYTF.

V gene TRBV6-5 combines with J gene TRBJ1-1, with TRBD1 identical over 9 bases. The V gene's germline CDR1 is MNHEY and CDR2 SVGAGI. J was trimmed by 1 base and V by 6 bases; bases with no gene match: 3. The CDR3 is 14 residues long. The CDR3, as DNA: TGTGCCAGCAGGGTGGACAGGGGGAACACTGAAGCTTTCTTT. Its translation: CASRVDRGNTEAFF.

CDR3: CASSLEGRRDRGYTF. The CDR3 nucleotides read TGCGCCAGCAGCTTGGAAGGGAGAAGGGACCGTGGCTACACCTTC. V gene TRBV5-1 combines with J gene TRBJ1-2, with D possibly being TRBD1 (5 bases). V was trimmed by 0 bases and J by 7 bases, leaving 16 bases between them. Looked up from germline, CDR1 is SGHRS and CDR2 is YFSETQ. The CDR3 runs to 15 residues.

This chain connects TRBV2 to TRBJ1-5; 7 positions match TRBD1. This CDR3 contains 14 residues. The germline V gene encodes CDR1 SNHLY and CDR2 FYNNEI. V lost 6 bases to trimming and J lost 4 bases; unmatched junction nucleotides: 6. In DNA form, the CDR3 reads TGTGCCAGCAGCTGGGGGACAGAGAATCAGCCCCAGCATTTT. Translation gives CASSWGTENQPQHF.

V gene TRBV24-1 combines with J gene TRBJ1-5; D gene unclear. Trimming cost V 3 bases and J 4 bases, with 15 bases left between them. Looked up from germline, CDR1 is KGHDR and CDR2 is SFDVKD. CDR3 length equals 16 residues. CDR3: CATSDVQAELNQPQHF. DNA for the CDR3: TGTGCCACCAGTGATGTCCAGGCAGAACTAAATCAGCCCCAGCATTTT.

V and J are TRBV28 and TRBJ1-1; TRBD1 matches 8 bases. CDR1 and CDR2 from the germline V gene are MDHEN and SYDVKM. The CDR3 extends over 15 amino acids. V was pared by 5 bases and J by 2 bases, with 7 bases of the junction left unmatched. CDR3 sequence reads: CASSPRTGSNTEAFF. The CDR3, as DNA: TGTGCCAGCAGTCCGAGGACAGGGTCCAACACTGAAGCTTTCTTT. The complete variable domain, with remaining parts taken from reference TRBV28 and TRBJ1-1, reads DVKVTQSSRYLVKRTGEKVFLECVQDMDHENMFWYRQDPGLGLRLIYFSYDVKMKEKGDIPEGYSVSREKKERFSLILESASTNQTSMYLCASSPRTGSNTEAFFGQGTRLTVV.

This chain connects TRBV6-5 to TRBJ1-3; no definite D call. Germline V gene lookup returns CDR1 MNHEY and CDR2 SVGAGI. CDR3 length equals 13 residues. Deletions cut 7 bases from V and 3 bases from J, with 10 bases between. The CDR3 spells CASTSPYGNTIYF. CDR3 sequence (DNA): TGTGCCAGCACCTCCCCCTATGGAAACACCATATATTTT.

V and J are TRBV10-1 and TRBJ2-5; TRBD2 is a possible D gene (6 bases). The CDR3 sequence is 15 residues long. CDR1 is WNHNN, CDR2 SYGVQD, per germline (reference sequence). V dropped 5 bases and J dropped 4 bases, with 17 bases sitting between them. The CDR3: CASSPGRSGGETQYF. The CDR3 nucleotides are TGCGCCAGCAGTCCCGGACGCTCCGGGGGAGAGACCCAGTACTTC.

CDR3 bases: TGCGCCAGCAGCTCGGGGTTTAGGGGCTCCTACAATGAGCAGTTCTTC. Translation: CASSSGFRGSYNEQFF. J is TRBJ2-1 and V is TRBV5-1, with D perhaps given as TRBD1 or TRBD2 (5 bases each). This CDR3 has 16 residues. The germline V and J ends were trimmed by 3 bases and 0 bases, with 13 bases remaining between them. Germline-derived CDR1 and CDR2 are SGHRS and YFSETQ.

V is TRBV24-1 and J is TRBJ2-5; D uncertain. Germline CDR1 and CDR2: KGHDR and SFDVKD. V lost 7 bases to trimming and J lost 6 bases, with 17 bases between them. This CDR3 is 14 amino acids long. CDR3 sequence (DNA): TGTGCCACCAGCCGGGCAAGGAAGGGTAAGACCCAGTACTTC. Its protein is CATSRARKGKTQYF.

The CDR3 region has the DNA TGTGCCAGCAGTTCAAGACAGAGCAATCAGCCCCAGCATTTT. It is translated as CASSSRQSNQPQHF. The chain uses TRBV7-9 and TRBJ1-5, with TRBD1 as a possible D gene (5 bases). The V end lost 6 bases, the J end lost 1 base, and 10 bases lay between the germline ends. The CDR3 is made up of 14 amino acids. In germline, CDR1 is SEHNR, CDR2 FQNEAQ (reference sequence).

In this sample, this clone turned up a few times. J is TRBJ2-7 and V is TRBV11-2; D is uncertain. Germline V gene data show CDR1 as SGHAT and CDR2 as FQNNGV. CDR3 length: 13 residues. V dropped 5 bases and J dropped 4 bases, with 12 bases sitting between them. CDR3 bases: TGTGCCAGCAGCCTCAATGGCCAATACGAGCAGTACGTC. Protein product: CASSLNGQYEQYV.

This rearrangement joins TRBV19 to TRBJ1-5, with D uncertain. Germline V gene sequence: CDR1 LNHDA, CDR2 SQIVND (reference sequence). There are 13 residues in the CDR3. The germline V and J ends were trimmed by 3 bases and 1 base, with 4 bases remaining between them. The CDR3 protein is CASSMGSNQPQHF. The CDR3 nucleotides are TGTGCCAGTAGTATGGGCAGCAATCAGCCCCAGCATTTT.

This clone has just one count. The rearrangement uses TRBV24-1 and TRBJ2-1, with TRBD2 matching 8 bases. V trimming: 2 bases; J trimming: 7 bases; junction bases outside the gene matches: 6. Germline CDR1 reads KGHDR; CDR2 reads SFDVKD. The CDR3 loop spans 15 amino acids. CDR3 DNA sequence: TGTGCCACCAGTGATTCCGGGGGGGCCGGGAATGAGCAGTTCTTC. Its translation is CATSDSGGAGNEQFF.

This clone was counted only a few times. The V call is TRBV3-1 (or the pseudogene TRBV3-2), the J call TRBJ2-1; 13 bases align to TRBD2. The V and J ends lost 7 bases and 5 bases, in that order; junction bases with no gene match: 5. This CDR3 has 15 amino acids. Germline CDR1 LGHDT, CDR2 YNNKEL (reference sequence). The CDR3 region is CASTFTSGGDNEQFF. The CDR3 bases are TGTGCCAGCACCTTCACTAGCGGGGGGGACAATGAGCAGTTCTTC.